One T cell receptor beta chain is described in this entry. The sample belongs to a study of blood T cell repertoires in COVID-19. Study details: The United States, Italy and Spain supplied acute and convalescent COVID-19 samples. The analysed material was cDNA or gDNA that came from T cells, B-cell-depleted T cells, or PBMCs.

Study processing details: Using reference gene primer amplification, nucleated cell counts were estimated. Libraries were prepared by immunoSEQ multiplex PCR; TCRdb keeps only in-frame clonotypes and omits some of them. V, J and clone size are those of that table, while D and trimming were read from the DNA. This table has about 73,000 clones, 80% to 90% appearing once. V was pared by 0 bases and J by 8 bases, with 5 bases of the junction left unmatched. The CDR3 sequence is 14 residues long. Germline V gene data show CDR1 as SNHLY and CDR2 as FYNNEI. The specimen sequenced was peripheral blood. The TCR originated in a man aged 50-59 years with active COVID-19. The chain joins TRBV2 to TRBJ2-3; 7 bases map to TRBD2. CDR3 nucleotides: TGTGCCAGCAGTGAAGCGACTAGCAGAGGTACGCAGTATTTT. This translates into CASSEATSRGTQYF.